The source of this TCR beta chain is a study of shared clonotypes between healthy human individuals. Across the study: Each donor's CD4 naive and CD4 memory cells filled three plates apiece, CD8 naive two, and CD8 memory one. Points from the study as a whole: Limitation of the genetic and exposure-history diversity represented came from the few donors. Although depth was large, rarefaction showed that sequencing of the sorted subsets was incomplete.

The assay was immunoSEQ multiplex PCR, and TCRdb's table has in-frame clones only and misses some. The sample yields millions of clones, roughly 96% seen once. Turning to this clone: The antigen is not known.

This CDR3 comprises 17 residues. V lost 5 bases, J lost 4 bases, and 22 bases lay in between. Germline V CDR1 and CDR2: SGHVS, FQNEAQ. The authors divided CD4+ cells into CD45RA+ naive and CD45RA-negative memory subsets. The source of this sequence is a man aged 18-30 years in good health. Specimen: naive CD4+ T cells sorted from blood. The subset here: CD45RA+ positively selected. The chain has TRBV7-8 and TRBJ2-3, with TRBD1 as a possible D gene (6 bases). CDR3 sequence: CASSLLGIGTRADTQYF. The CDR3 DNA follows: TGTGCCAGCAGCCTTTTAGGGATAGGGACACGAGCAGATACGCAGTATTTT. The full variable domain, completed using reference TRBV7-8 and TRBJ2-3, is GAGVSQSPRYKVAKRGQDVALRCDPISGHVSLFWYQQALGQGPEFLTYFQNEAQLDKSGLPSDRFFAERPEGSVSTLKIQRTQQEDSAVYLCASSLLGIGTRADTQYFGPGTRLTVL.